Listed here are 4 T cell receptor beta chains from one sample, sequenced in a study of PD-1 blockade in classical Hodgkin lymphoma. Libraries were prepared by immunoSEQ multiplex PCR; TCRdb keeps only in-frame clonotypes and omits some of them. The sample has roughly 12,000 clones, approximately 72% seen once; the top ten hold approximately 35%. Autologous stem cell transplantation was followed by relapse in every patient, and brentuximab vedotin exposure varied. The material was peripheral blood mononuclear cells (PBMCs), obtained at baseline. The receptors were gathered from a human donor with classical Hodgkin lymphoma.

CDR3 region: CASSLEGQEGYGYTF. In DNA form, the CDR3 reads TGCGCCAGCAGCTTGGAAGGACAGGAGGGCTATGGCTACACCTTC. The chain has TRBV5-1 and TRBJ1-2, with 7 bases that match TRBD1. CDR1 and CDR2 from the germline V gene are SGHRS and YFSETQ. After removal of 0 bases from V and 4 bases from J, the junction contained 6 bases not matched to a gene. The CDR3 spans 15 residues.

The rearrangement joins TRBV7-9 to TRBJ2-3, with D perhaps TRBD2 (6 bases). The CDR3 is 17 residues long. V was clipped by 5 bases and J by 4 bases, with 22 bases between them. Germline lookup yields CDR1 SEHNR and CDR2 FQNEAQ (reference sequence). The CDR3 nucleotides read TGTGCCAGCAGCCCCTCGCGGGTCGGGAGCGCTGCAGATACGCAGTATTTT. This encodes CASSPSRVGSAADTQYF.

The chain combines TRBV10-2 with TRBJ2-1, with 9 bases fitting TRBD1. V lost 4 bases, J lost 2 bases, and 0 bases stayed unmatched. There are 14 residues in the CDR3. The V gene's germline CDR1 is WSHSY and CDR2 SAAADI. The CDR3 sequence: CASSGQGAYNEQFF. In DNA, the CDR3 is TGCGCCAGCAGTGGACAGGGGGCCTACAATGAGCAGTTCTTC.

The chain carries TRBV23-1 and TRBJ1-5, with 9 bases lining up with TRBD1. TRBV23-1 is treated as an ORF (open reading frame) with a function not yet certain. The CDR3 covers 13 residues. V lost 8 bases to trimming and J lost 7 bases; unmatched junction nucleotides: 6. The CDR3 loop reads CASSGQGSQPQHF. DNA for the CDR3: TGCGCCAGCTCGGGACAGGGCAGCCAGCCCCAGCATTTT.